The source of this TCR beta chain is a study of blood T cell repertoires in COVID-19. The data were produced by immunoSEQ multiplex PCR, yet TCRdb's version contains in-frame clones alone and is incomplete. Here the sample spans about 190,000 clones, around 80% being singletons. The germline gives CDR1 SGHNT, CDR2 YENEEA. This CDR3 has 12 residues. V was cut by 5 bases and J by 7 bases, with 8 bases left in between. The sequencing sample was made of peripheral blood. The V gene is TRBV11-3, the J gene TRBJ2-2; D is uncertain. This sequence originates from a woman aged 80 or over with active or convalescent COVID-19. The CDR3 DNA reads as TGTGCCAGCAGCCCCCGAGACGGGGAGCTGTTTTTT. This codes for CASSPRDGELFF.